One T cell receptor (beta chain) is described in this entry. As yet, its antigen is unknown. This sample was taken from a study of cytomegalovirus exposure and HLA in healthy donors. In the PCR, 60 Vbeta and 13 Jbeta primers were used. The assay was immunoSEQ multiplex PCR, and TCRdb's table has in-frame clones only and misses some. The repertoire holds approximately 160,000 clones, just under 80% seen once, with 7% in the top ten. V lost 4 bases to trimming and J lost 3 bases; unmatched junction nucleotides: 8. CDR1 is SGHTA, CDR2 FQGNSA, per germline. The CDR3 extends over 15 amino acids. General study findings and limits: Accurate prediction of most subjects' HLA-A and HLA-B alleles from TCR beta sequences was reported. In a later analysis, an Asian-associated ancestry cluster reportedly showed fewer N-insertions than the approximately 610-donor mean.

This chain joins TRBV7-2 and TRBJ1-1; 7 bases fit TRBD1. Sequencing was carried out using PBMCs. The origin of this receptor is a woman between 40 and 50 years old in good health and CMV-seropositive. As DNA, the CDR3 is TGTGCCAGCAGCTCGCCGGGACAGCGATACACTGAAGCTTTCTTT. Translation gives CASSSPGQRYTEAFF.